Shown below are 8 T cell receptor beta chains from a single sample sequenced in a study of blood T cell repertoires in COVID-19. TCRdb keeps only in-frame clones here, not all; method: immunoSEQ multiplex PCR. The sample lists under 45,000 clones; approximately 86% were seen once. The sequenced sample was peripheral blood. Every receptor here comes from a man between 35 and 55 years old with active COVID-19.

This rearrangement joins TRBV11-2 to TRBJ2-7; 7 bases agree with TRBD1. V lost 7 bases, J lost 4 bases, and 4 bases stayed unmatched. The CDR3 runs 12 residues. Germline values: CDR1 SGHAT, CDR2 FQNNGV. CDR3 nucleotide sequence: TGTGCCAGCAACCCAGGGGGATACGAGCAGTACTTC. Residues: CASNPGGYEQYF.

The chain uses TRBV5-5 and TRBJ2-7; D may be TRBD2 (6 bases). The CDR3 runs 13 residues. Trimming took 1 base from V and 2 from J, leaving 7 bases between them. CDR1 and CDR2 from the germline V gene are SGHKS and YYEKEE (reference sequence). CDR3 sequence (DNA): TGTGCCAGCAGCTTGCGGGGGACCTACGAGCAGTACTTC. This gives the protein CASSLRGTYEQYF.

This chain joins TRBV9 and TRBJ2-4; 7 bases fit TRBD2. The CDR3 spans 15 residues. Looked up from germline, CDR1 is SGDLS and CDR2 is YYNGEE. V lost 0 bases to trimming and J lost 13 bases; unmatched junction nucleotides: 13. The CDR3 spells CASSVGWEGGRFQYF. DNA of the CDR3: TGTGCCAGCAGCGTAGGGTGGGAGGGAGGAAGGTTCCAGTACTTC.

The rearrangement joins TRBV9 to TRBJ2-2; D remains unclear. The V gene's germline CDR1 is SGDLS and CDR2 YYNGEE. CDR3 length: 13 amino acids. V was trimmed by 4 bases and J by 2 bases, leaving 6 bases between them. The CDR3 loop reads CASSLSNTGELFF. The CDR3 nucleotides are TGTGCCAGCAGCCTGAGTAACACCGGGGAGCTGTTTTTT.

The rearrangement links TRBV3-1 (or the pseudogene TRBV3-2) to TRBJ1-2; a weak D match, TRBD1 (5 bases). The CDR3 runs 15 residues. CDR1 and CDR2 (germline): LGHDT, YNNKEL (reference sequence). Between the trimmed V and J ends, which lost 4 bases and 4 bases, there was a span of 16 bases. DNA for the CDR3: TGTGCCAGCAGCCGCAATGGGGGGGAAGGCTATGGCTACACCTTC. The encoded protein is CASSRNGGEGYGYTF.

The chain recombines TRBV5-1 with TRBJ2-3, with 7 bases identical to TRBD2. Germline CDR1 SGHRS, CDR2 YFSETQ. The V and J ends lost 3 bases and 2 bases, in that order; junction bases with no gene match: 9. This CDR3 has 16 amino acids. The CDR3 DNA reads TGCGCCAGCAGCTGGGACTACGCGGGAGACACAGATACGCAGTATTTT. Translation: CASSWDYAGDTDTQYF.

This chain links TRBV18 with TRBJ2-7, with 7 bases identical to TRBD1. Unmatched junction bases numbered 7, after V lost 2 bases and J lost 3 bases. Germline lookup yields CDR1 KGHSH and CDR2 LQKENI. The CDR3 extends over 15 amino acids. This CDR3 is CASSPARGGLYEQYF. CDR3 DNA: TGTGCCAGCTCACCAGCGCGAGGGGGCCTCTACGAGCAGTACTTC.

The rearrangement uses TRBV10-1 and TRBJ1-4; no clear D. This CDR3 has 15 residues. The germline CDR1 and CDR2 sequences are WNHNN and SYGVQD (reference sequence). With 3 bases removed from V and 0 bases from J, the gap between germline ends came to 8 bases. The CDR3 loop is CASSEGDATNEKLFF. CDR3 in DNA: TGCGCCAGCAGTGAAGGAGATGCAACTAATGAAAAACTGTTTTTT.